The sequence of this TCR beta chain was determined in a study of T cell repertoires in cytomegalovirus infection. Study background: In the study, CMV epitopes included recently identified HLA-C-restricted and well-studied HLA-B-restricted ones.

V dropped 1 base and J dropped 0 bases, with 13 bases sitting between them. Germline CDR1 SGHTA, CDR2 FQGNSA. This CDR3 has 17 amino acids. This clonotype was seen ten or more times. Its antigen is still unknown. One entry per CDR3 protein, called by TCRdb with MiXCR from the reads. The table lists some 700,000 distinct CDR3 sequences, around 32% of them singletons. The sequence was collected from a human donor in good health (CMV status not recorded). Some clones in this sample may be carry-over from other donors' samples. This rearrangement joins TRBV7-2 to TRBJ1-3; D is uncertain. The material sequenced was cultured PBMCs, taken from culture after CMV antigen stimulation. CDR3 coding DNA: TGTGCCAGCAGCTTAGGAAGAACTACCTCCTCTGGAAACACCATATATTTT. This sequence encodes CASSLGRTTSSGNTIYF.